This T cell receptor (beta chain) emerged from a study of T cell repertoires in aging, cancer and after chemotherapy. Study-level information: Clear clonal overlap appeared across healthy donor samples taken over several months to years.

Peripheral blood genomic DNA, not sorted cells or RNA, was the template. For this clonotype: What it binds is not known.

Study-level points and caveats: These repertoire data do not allow conclusions about immunological memory after chemotherapy. Healthy donors lost TCR diversity with age mainly through richness, cancer patients through richness and evenness. Rebound thymic output was suggested by rising median generation probability during chemotherapy in each cancer cohort.

Rearranged V-D-J TRB sequences were amplified with a mixed TRB-A/B primer pool. TCRdb re-called the multiplex PCR reads through MiXCR, storing one row per CDR3 protein. The sample shows around 9,200 distinct CDR3 sequences, around 34% of them seen only once. Sequenced input: blood. The sequence was obtained from a human donor in good health. The donor label of this sample is uncertain.

The CDR3 region has the DNA TGCGCCAGCAGCTTGAGCGGGACAGAATTCTATGGCTACACCTTC. Its translation is CASSLSGTEFYGYTF. The genes are TRBV5-1 and TRBJ1-2; 7 nucleotides agree with TRBD1. The V and J ends lost 1 base and 4 bases, in that order; junction bases with no gene match: 7. The length of the CDR3 is 15 residues. Germline-derived CDR1 and CDR2 are SGHRS and YFSETQ.